These 21 T cell receptor beta chains came from one sample sequenced in a study of Ad26.COV2.S vaccination and SARS-CoV-2 variants. Using immunoSEQ multiplex PCR, the repertoire was profiled, and TCRdb retains in-frame clones only, with some absent. The sample carries over 110,000 clones, 80% to 90% recorded once. The sequencing used peripheral blood, collected after recovery from COVID-19. These receptor sequences come from a human donor who had recovered from COVID-19.

The genes are TRBV30 and TRBJ1-4, with TRBD1 matching over 7 bases. The trim removed 0 bases at V and 15 bases at J, leaving 7 bases unmatched. The CDR3 has 12 amino acids. Germline V lookup: CDR1 GTSNPN, CDR2 SVGIG (reference sequence). CDR3 region: CAWSVLRGQLFF. CDR3 bases: TGTGCCTGGAGTGTACTCAGGGGACAGTTGTTTTTT.

This clone occurred once. The chain carries TRBV12-3 or TRBV12-4 and TRBJ2-7; tentatively, D is TRBD1 (6 bases). There are 13 residues in the CDR3. V lost 6 bases and J lost 3, with 12 bases in between. The CDR3 bases are TGTGCCAGCAGGGGTCCACAGGGCTACGAGCAGTACTTC. Residues: CASRGPQGYEQYF.

Here the CDR3 reads CSVQKGSTEAFF. The CDR3 nucleotides read TGCAGCGTCCAGAAGGGAAGCACTGAAGCTTTCTTT. The chain has TRBV29-1 and TRBJ1-1, with D hard to call. The CDR3 has 12 amino acids. Trimming shortened V by 6 bases and J by 4 bases, and 12 bases separated the two germline ends. Germline V gene sequence: CDR1 SQVTM, CDR2 ANQGSEA.

This chain joins TRBV4-3 and TRBJ1-2; no firm D call. Between the trimmed V and J ends, which lost 0 bases and 0 bases, there was a span of 11 bases. This CDR3 is 16 amino acids long. Per the germline V gene, CDR1 is LGHNA and CDR2 is YSLEER. In nucleotides, the CDR3 is TGCGCCAGCAGCCAAGACCGGACGGTAGCTAACTATGGCTACACCTTC. It codes for CASSQDRTVANYGYTF.

This clone has a single count. The chain employs TRBV28 and TRBJ1-4; 9 bases fit TRBD1. Germline CDR1 is MDHEN and CDR2 is SYDVKM. The CDR3 covers 16 residues. With V trimmed by 4 bases and J by 6 bases, 9 bases remained unmatched. This CDR3 reads CASSSPGRTGDEKLFF. DNA of the CDR3: TGTGCCAGCAGTTCACCCGGTCGGACAGGGGATGAAAAACTGTTTTTT.

The gene calls are TRBV27 and TRBJ2-7; D gene uncertain. Trimming took off 7 bases at V and 1 base at J, with 11 bases between the two ends. This CDR3 is built from 13 residues. The germline gives CDR1 MNHEY, CDR2 SMNVEV (reference sequence). CDR3 nucleotide sequence: TGTGCCAGCAAAGTAGTCGGATCCTACGAGCAGTACTTC. Protein sequence: CASKVVGSYEQYF.

The chain recombines TRBV15 with TRBJ1-5, with TRBD1 matching 8 bases. The CDR3 is 15 residues long. Germline V gene data show CDR1 as LNHNV and CDR2 as YYDKDF (reference sequence). V lost 4 bases to trimming and J lost 6 bases; unmatched junction nucleotides: 8. CDR3 nucleotides: TGTGCCACCAGCACCTTGGACAGGGACAGTCAGCCCCAGCATTTT. It translates to CATSTLDRDSQPQHF. The full variable domain, in which reference TRBV15 and TRBJ1-5 provide the parts outside the CDR3, is DAMVIQNPRYQVTQFGKPVTLSCSQTLNHNVMYWYQQKSSQAPKLLFHYYDKDFNNEADTPDNFQSRRPNTSFCFLDIRSPGLGDTAMYLCATSTLDRDSQPQHFGDGTRLSIL.

The chain recombines TRBV19 with TRBJ2-5; 10 bases align to TRBD1. Unmatched junction bases numbered 7, after V lost 2 bases and J lost 4 bases. This CDR3 has 16 amino acids. Germline V gene data show CDR1 as LNHDA and CDR2 as SQIVND (reference sequence). The CDR3 DNA sequence: TGTGCCAGTAGTATACGGACAGGGGGAGTCGTAGAGACCCAGTACTTC. It translates to CASSIRTGGVVETQYF.

This sequence joins TRBV27 and TRBJ2-2; 7 nucleotides agree with TRBD1. This CDR3 is built from 15 residues. Trimming removed 5 bases from V and 3 bases from J; junction bases left unmatched: 6. The germline V gene has CDR1 MNHEY and CDR2 SMNVEV (reference sequence). The CDR3 coding sequence is TGTGCCAGCAGTGCCAGGACAGGTCACACCGGGGAGCTGTTTTTT. It yields the protein CASSARTGHTGELFF.

This sequence joins TRBV5-1 and TRBJ2-3, with 9 bases that match TRBD1. V trimming: 4 bases; J trimming: 5 bases; junction bases outside the gene matches: 2. The CDR3 covers 13 residues. The germline CDR1 and CDR2 sequences are SGHRS and YFSETQ. The CDR3 sequence is CASSGQGLDTQYF. The CDR3 DNA reads TGCGCCAGCAGCGGACAGGGGTTAGATACGCAGTATTTT.

The chain uses TRBV28 and TRBJ1-4; D ambiguous. This CDR3 contains 16 residues. V lost 5 bases, J lost 3 bases, and 16 bases lay in between. The germline CDR1 and CDR2 sequences are MDHEN and SYDVKM. The CDR3 is CASSHNGEGANEKLFF. The CDR3 DNA sequence: TGTGCCAGCAGTCATAACGGTGAAGGAGCTAATGAAAAACTGTTTTTT. Variable domain in full (rest from reference TRBV28 and TRBJ1-4): DVKVTQSSRYLVKRTGEKVFLECVQDMDHENMFWYRQDPGLGLRLIYFSYDVKMKEKGDIPEGYSVSREKKERFSLILESASTNQTSMYLCASSHNGEGANEKLFFGSGTQLSVL.

The chain uses TRBV5-6 and TRBJ2-5, with TRBD2 as a possible D gene (5 bases). Trimming cost V 0 bases and J 10 bases, with 16 bases left between them. Per the germline V gene, CDR1 is SGHDT and CDR2 is YYEEEE. The CDR3 contains 14 residues. CDR3 sequence reads: CASSLAVRGRDQYF. The CDR3 DNA follows: TGTGCCAGCAGCTTGGCGGTTAGAGGACGGGACCAGTACTTC.

V is TRBV4-1 and J is TRBJ2-3, with 8 bases that match TRBD2. The germline CDR1 and CDR2 sequences are MGHRA and YSYEKL. This CDR3 has 12 residues. J lost 14 bases, V lost 5 bases, and 9 bases had no gene match. CDR3 coding DNA: TGCGCCAGCAGCTTTAGCGGGGACTACCCGTATTTT. As protein: CASSFSGDYPYF.

The chain employs TRBV27 and TRBJ1-1; D is perhaps TRBD1 (5 bases). CDR3 length equals 14 residues. Per the germline V gene, CDR1 is MNHEY and CDR2 is SMNVEV (reference sequence). V was trimmed by 2 bases and J by 4 bases, leaving 11 bases between them. The CDR3 nucleotides are TGTGCCAGCAGTTTAGCCAGCGGGGCCACTGAAGCTTTCTTT. Its protein is CASSLASGATEAFF.

CDR3 amino acids: CASSSDRGRVAEAFF. The DNA of the CDR3 is TGTGCCAGCAGCTCGGACAGGGGGCGCGTGGCTGAAGCTTTCTTT. V is TRBV7-2 and J is TRBJ1-1; TRBD1 matches 11 bases. The CDR3 spans 15 residues. Germline trimming cut 4 bases from V and 6 bases from J; bases unmatched to any gene: 7. Germline V gives CDR1 SGHTA, CDR2 FQGNSA. Filled out from reference TRBV7-2 and TRBJ1-1, the complete variable domain reads GAGVSQSPSNKVTEKGKDVELRCDPISGHTALYWYRQSLGQGLEFLIYFQGNSAPDKSGLPSDRFSAERTGGSVSTLTIQRTQQEDSAVYLCASSSDRGRVAEAFFGQGTRLTVV.

The V call is TRBV5-8, the J call TRBJ1-5; D might be TRBD1 (5 bases). Germline CDR1 reads SGHTS; CDR2 reads YDEGEE. V was clipped by 2 bases and J by 5 bases, with 14 bases between them. The CDR3 covers 15 residues. DNA for the CDR3: TGTGCCAGCAGCTTCCCGGAAGGGGAGTATCAGCCCCAGCATTTT. It yields the protein CASSFPEGEYQPQHF.

A few counts support this clone. The chain couples TRBV30 to TRBJ1-4; possible D gene TRBD1, 6 bases. Germline values: CDR1 GTSNPN, CDR2 SVGIG (reference sequence). Trimming removed 2 bases at V and 4 bases at J, with 8 bases between. The length of the CDR3 is 13 residues. The CDR3 spells CAWSKGGNEKLFF. The CDR3 DNA reads as TGTGCCTGGAGTAAAGGGGGTAATGAAAAACTGTTTTTT.

This clone was observed once. The V and J genes are TRBV2 and TRBJ2-2, with TRBD2 as a possible D gene (5 bases). V lost 0 bases, J lost 4 bases, and 6 bases lay in between. From germline, CDR1 is SNHLY and CDR2 FYNNEI. This CDR3 comprises 14 residues. The CDR3 nucleotides read TGTGCCAGCAGTGAAGCAGGGAGCACCGGGGAGCTGTTTTTT. It translates to CASSEAGSTGELFF.

This clone came up once. CDR3 region: CASSLGGFQTDTQYF. DNA for the CDR3: TGTGCCAGCAGCTTGGGGGGCTTCCAGACAGATACGCAGTATTTT. J is TRBJ2-3 and V is TRBV5-4; D perhaps matches TRBD1 (5 bases). The V end lost 0 bases, the J end lost 3 bases, and 11 bases lay between the germline ends. The CDR3 has 15 amino acids. Germline lookup yields CDR1 SGHNT and CDR2 YYREEE (reference sequence).

In DNA, the CDR3 is TGCGCCAGCAGCGAACATCCGGGACAGAGTAATGAAAAACTGTTTTTT. It codes for CASSEHPGQSNEKLFF. The gene calls are TRBV5-1 and TRBJ1-4; 7 bases line up with TRBD1. CDR3 size: 16 residues. The V segment lost 4 bases and the J segment 4 bases; nucleotides outside the gene matches: 10. Looked up from germline, CDR1 is SGHRS and CDR2 is YFSETQ.

The chain joins TRBV7-8 to TRBJ2-2; a weak D match, TRBD2 (6 bases). The V and J ends lost 3 bases and 2 bases respectively, with 10 bases between them. The CDR3 sequence is 15 residues long. Germline V lookup: CDR1 SGHVS, CDR2 FQNEAQ. The DNA of the CDR3 is TGTGCCAGCAGCTTCCGGGACTCAAACACCGGGGAGCTGTTTTTT. Translating it yields CASSFRDSNTGELFF. Together with reference TRBV7-8 and TRBJ2-2, the CDR3 gives the full variable domain: GAGVSQSPRYKVAKRGQDVALRCDPISGHVSLFWYQQALGQGPEFLTYFQNEAQLDKSGLPSDRFFAERPEGSVSTLKIQRTQQEDSAVYLCASSFRDSNTGELFFGEGSRLTVL.